These T cell receptor beta chains were read from a single sample in a study of pediatric ulcerative colitis. TCRdb's table, derived via immunoSEQ multiplex PCR, lists solely in-frame clones and lacks some. The sample has about 36,000 clones, around 73% seen once. The sequenced sample consisted of gut tissue. Receptors were obtained from a boy aged 5-17 years with moderate ulcerative colitis. Each CDR3 is given without its conserved first and last residue. A D gene is named only where the DNA matches it firmly.

d_gene: NA; j_gene: TRBJ2-5; v_gene: TRBV7-9; CDR3aa: ASTLQETQY
d_gene: TRBD2; j_gene: TRBJ2-7; v_gene: TRBV15; CDR3aa: ATTQLAVRDEQY
d_gene: TRBD2; j_gene: TRBJ2-3; v_gene: TRBV7-6; CDR3aa: ASSLVSSGGRADTQY
d_gene: TRBD2; j_gene: TRBJ2-2; v_gene: TRBV6-1; CDR3aa: ASSGGLAANTGELF
d_gene: NA; j_gene: TRBJ1-1; v_gene: TRBV15; CDR3aa: ATSLGTEAF
d_gene: NA; j_gene: TRBJ1-2; v_gene: TRBV6-1; CDR3aa: ASNPGTPNYGYT
d_gene: TRBD1; j_gene: TRBJ2-1; v_gene: TRBV5-1; CDR3aa: ASSRNIQTGGDEQF
d_gene: NA; j_gene: TRBJ2-7; v_gene: TRBV5-6; CDR3aa: ASSMQGSSYEQY
d_gene: NA; j_gene: TRBJ1-6; v_gene: TRBV13; CDR3aa: ASSFLARDRYNSPLH
d_gene: NA; j_gene: TRBJ1-6; v_gene: TRBV5-5; CDR3aa: ASSSQGTDSPLH
d_gene: NA; j_gene: TRBJ1-6; v_gene: TRBV7-2; CDR3aa: ASSLDINSPLH
d_gene: NA; j_gene: TRBJ1-1; v_gene: TRBV30; CDR3aa: AWTRRGYTEAF
d_gene: NA; j_gene: TRBJ1-1; v_gene: TRBV7-8; CDR3aa: ASSSRVGAAF
d_gene: TRBD2; j_gene: TRBJ2-3; v_gene: TRBV7-8; CDR3aa: ASSLGTGTSRTDTQY
d_gene: TRBD2; j_gene: TRBJ2-3; v_gene: TRBV28; CDR3aa: ASSWSGGPDTQY
d_gene: NA; j_gene: TRBJ2-5; v_gene: TRBV7-3; CDR3aa: ASSLTFGYQETQY
d_gene: TRBD1; j_gene: TRBJ2-3; v_gene: TRBV19; CDR3aa: ASSLPTGTGTDTQY
d_gene: TRBD2; j_gene: TRBJ2-5; v_gene: TRBV7-8; CDR3aa: ASSSETSGGETQY
d_gene: NA; j_gene: TRBJ2-1; v_gene: TRBV30; CDR3aa: AWSRQFGSYNEQF
d_gene: NA; j_gene: TRBJ1-4; v_gene: TRBV10-2; CDR3aa: ASGLQGSGEKLF
d_gene: TRBD1; j_gene: TRBJ1-2; v_gene: TRBV6-5; CDR3aa: ASRTGGAGYT
d_gene: NA; j_gene: TRBJ1-6; v_gene: TRBV6-5; CDR3aa: ASSYASGANSPLH
d_gene: NA; j_gene: TRBJ2-1; v_gene: TRBV7-9; CDR3aa: ASSSSRSEQF
d_gene: NA; j_gene: TRBJ2-7; v_gene: TRBV6-5; CDR3aa: ASSYSQGSYEQY
d_gene: TRBD2; j_gene: TRBJ2-3; v_gene: TRBV10-3; CDR3aa: AISAHLGGEDTQY
d_gene: NA; j_gene: TRBJ2-5; v_gene: TRBV11-3; CDR3aa: ASSLFGGRETQY
d_gene: NA; j_gene: TRBJ2-7; v_gene: TRBV18; CDR3aa: ASSYRDGYEQY
d_gene: NA; j_gene: TRBJ2-3; v_gene: TRBV27; CDR3aa: ASSSGWRALARDTQY
d_gene: NA; j_gene: TRBJ2-3; v_gene: TRBV7-3; CDR3aa: ASSLSAGPSTDTQY